A selection of T cell receptor beta chains follows, all from one sample in a study of blood T cell repertoires in COVID-19. Data came from immunoSEQ multiplex PCR; TCRdb stores just in-frame clones and leaves some out. The sample holds fewer than 80,000 clones, roughly 89% seen once. The sample comprised peripheral blood. The receptors derive from a man aged 25 to 45 with acute or convalescent COVID-19. CDR3s include the opening cysteine and the closing phenylalanine or tryptophan. A D gene is named only where the DNA matches it firmly. Size values are once, few and many counts, or a class for expanded clones, and some rows have none.

j_call clone_size d_call v_call cdr3_nt cdr3_aa
TRBJ1-1 NA TRBD1 TRBV5-6 TGTGCCAGCAGCCCGGACCCGGGACAGAGATTAGGGACTGAAGCTTTCTTT CASSPDPGQRLGTEAFF
TRBJ2-5 NA NA TRBV7-2 TGTGCCAGCAGCTTGGGAGGGACCCAGTACTTC CASSLGGTQYF
TRBJ1-2 NA TRBD1 TRBV5-1 TGCGCCAGCAGCTCGGGGACAGGGGTTAACTATGGCTACACCTTC CASSSGTGVNYGYTF
TRBJ1-1 NA TRBD1 TRBV28 TGTGCCAGCACCCGGACAGGGTGGAACACTGAAGCTTTCTTT CASTRTGWNTEAFF
TRBJ1-3 NA NA TRBV9 TGTGCCAGCAGAGAGACAGACGCAGGGGACACCATATATTTT CASRETDAGDTIYF
TRBJ2-3 NA TRBD2 TRBV27 TGTGCCAGCAGTTTCTCGGGAGGAGGTTCGACAGATACGCAGTATTTT CASSFSGGGSTDTQYF
TRBJ1-1 NA NA TRBV7-8 TGTGCCAGCAGCTCCTCGGGGAATCAGGGGTACACTGAAGCTTTCTTT CASSSSGNQGYTEAFF
TRBJ1-1 once NA TRBV5-8 TGTGCCAGCAGCTGGGGTGGGGCGGCTGGGGCCTTGAACACTGAAGCTTTCTTT CASSWGGAAGALNTEAFF
TRBJ2-2 NA TRBD2 TRBV5-1 TGCGCCAGCAGCCGAAGGACTAGCGGGGGCCCCGGGGAGCTGTTTTTT CASSRRTSGGPGELFF
TRBJ1-2 NA NA TRBV6-1 TGTGCCAGCAGTTATGGAGGAGACTATGGCTACACCTTC CASSYGGDYGYTF
TRBJ2-5 NA NA TRBV2 TGTGCCAGCAGTGAATCCCGGGTCCAAGAGACCCAGTACTTC CASSESRVQETQYF
TRBJ1-2 NA NA TRBV7-8 TGTGCCAGCAGCTTAGGAATGTGGGGAGGGAACTATGGCTACACCTTC CASSLGMWGGNYGYTF
TRBJ1-2 NA NA TRBV24-1 TGTGCCACCAGTGATTTGACAGTTAACTATGGCTACACCTTC CATSDLTVNYGYTF
TRBJ2-3 NA NA TRBV7-9 TGTGCCAGCAGCTTAGGGCTATCGGGGGATACGCAGTATTTT CASSLGLSGDTQYF
TRBJ1-1 NA NA TRBV3-1/TRBV3-2 TGTGCCAGCAGCCCACAGTTGAACACTGAAGCTTTCTTT CASSPQLNTEAFF
TRBJ2-1 NA TRBD2 TRBV5-4 TGTGCCAGCAGTTTGGGGGGGGAAACAGCGGTGGGTGAGCAGTTCTTC CASSLGGETAVGEQFF
TRBJ1-6 few TRBD1 TRBV6-2/TRBV6-3 TGTGCCAGCAGTCGGGACAGGGGGTATTCACCCCTCCACTTT CASSRDRGYSPLHF
TRBJ2-3 NA NA TRBV30 TGTGCCTGGAGTGAGGCAGGGACATGGGGCACAGATACGCAGTATTTT CAWSEAGTWGTDTQYF
TRBJ1-4 NA NA TRBV19 TGTGCCAGTAGTAGACAGCCAACTAATGAAAAACTGTTTTTT CASSRQPTNEKLFF
TRBJ2-7 NA NA TRBV10-1 TGCGCCAGCAGGCGAGATTTTGCCTCCTACGAGCAGTACTTC CASRRDFASYEQYF
TRBJ1-2 NA TRBD1 TRBV2 TGTGCCAGCAGTGAAGCGCTCGGACAGGCGTATGGCTACACCTTC CASSEALGQAYGYTF
TRBJ2-7 NA NA TRBV7-2 TGTGCCAGCAGCGCAGTTTCCTACGAGCAGTACTTC CASSAVSYEQYF
TRBJ1-1 NA NA TRBV25-1 TGTGCCAGCAGCCGGTCCCATCTGGGGGGATCGGACACTGAAGCTTTCTTT CASSRSHLGGSDTEAFF
TRBJ2-3 once NA TRBV6-5 TGTGCCAGCAAACCCGGCGGGGCCACAGATACGCAGTATTTT CASKPGGATDTQYF
TRBJ1-1 NA NA TRBV3-1/TRBV3-2 TGTGCCAGCAGCGGAGGAGGGCAGTTGAACACTGAAGCTTTCTTT CASSGGGQLNTEAFF
TRBJ1-1 NA NA TRBV7-6 TGTGCCAGCAGCTTAGGGACATTTCCGCCGGGCACTGAAGCTTTCTTT CASSLGTFPPGTEAFF
TRBJ1-5 NA NA TRBV6-1 TGTGCCAGCAGTGACAGTTTCGATCAGCCCCAGCATTTT CASSDSFDQPQHF
TRBJ2-3 NA TRBD2 TRBV6-5 TGTGCCAGCAGTCACGGGGGGGGCACAGATACGCAGTATTTT CASSHGGGTDTQYF
TRBJ1-1 once TRBD1 TRBV3-1/TRBV3-2 TGTGCCAGCAGGGGACAGGTGAACACTGAAGCTTTCTTT CASRGQVNTEAFF
TRBJ2-2 NA NA TRBV4-1 TGCGCCAGCAGCCTCGGGCGGACACTGAACACCGGGGAGCTGTTTTTT CASSLGRTLNTGELFF
TRBJ2-2 NA NA TRBV5-8 TGTGCCAGCAGTTTCGATCAGGTGACCGGGGAGCTGTTTTTT CASSFDQVTGELFF
TRBJ1-5 once TRBD1 TRBV18 TGTGCCAGCTCAGAGGGGGCCCCTCAGCCCCAGCATTTT CASSEGAPQPQHF
TRBJ1-1 NA TRBD1 TRBV12-3/TRBV12-4 TGTGCCAGCAGTCATAACAGGGGTACTGAAGCTTTCTTT CASSHNRGTEAFF
TRBJ2-3 NA NA TRBV7-2 TGTGCCAGCAGCTTGTCAGGGGATACGCAGTATTTT CASSLSGDTQYF
TRBJ2-1 NA NA TRBV27 TGTGCCAGCAGTCCGGGTCCTTTCCTCTCCTACAATGAGCAGTTCTTC CASSPGPFLSYNEQFF
TRBJ1-6 once NA TRBV5-4 TGTGCCAGCAGCTTGCAGGGTGCTAATTCACCCCTCCACTTT CASSLQGANSPLHF
TRBJ1-1 NA TRBD1 TRBV6-5 TGTGCCAGCGTGACCACAGGGGGCGGATTAGCTTTCTTT CASVTTGGGLAFF
TRBJ1-5 NA NA TRBV19 TGTGCCAGTAGTCCCCAAAGACGTACAGGTAATCAGCCCCAGCATTTT CASSPQRRTGNQPQHF
TRBJ1-4 NA TRBD1 TRBV13 TGTGCCAGCAGCTCTCCCGGGACAGGGAACGAAAAACTGTTTTTT CASSSPGTGNEKLFF
TRBJ2-5 NA NA TRBV2 TGTGCCAGCAGTGAAGCTGTTCTGGAGACCCAGTACTTC CASSEAVLETQYF
TRBJ2-1 NA NA TRBV6-2/TRBV6-3 TGTGCCAGCAGTTACTACAGGGTATCCTACAATGAGCAGTTCTTC CASSYYRVSYNEQFF
TRBJ1-1 NA TRBD1 TRBV5-1 TGCGCCAGCAGCTTCCAGGGACAGGGGTCGGAAGCTTTCTTT CASSFQGQGSEAFF
TRBJ1-2 few TRBD1 TRBV28 TGTGCCAGCAGTCGGCAGGGGGTTTGGGGTGGCTACACCTTC CASSRQGVWGGYTF
TRBJ2-1 NA TRBD2 TRBV4-2 TGTGCCAGCAGCCAAGCTGGGCGGGGGGGCATCGGTGAGCAGTTCTTC CASSQAGRGGIGEQFF
TRBJ2-5 once TRBD1 TRBV24-1 TGTGCCACCAGTGAGCAGGGGGCGAATCTAGGCCAGACCCAGTACTTC CATSEQGANLGQTQYF
TRBJ1-1 NA NA TRBV4-3 TGCGCCAGCAGCCAGGGAGGGGTCCCCGGGACTTTCTTT CASSQGGVPGTFF
TRBJ2-1 NA TRBD2 TRBV9 TGTGCCAGCAGCGCCCCGGGACTAGCGGGAAGGGGTGAGCAGTTCTTC CASSAPGLAGRGEQFF
TRBJ2-5 NA NA TRBV24-1 TGTGCCACCAGTGATTTGCAGACAGGCCAAGAGACCCAGTACTTC CATSDLQTGQETQYF
TRBJ1-5 NA NA TRBV27 TGTGCCAGCAGTTTATCAGGGGTTGGCAATCAGCCCCAGCATTTT CASSLSGVGNQPQHF
TRBJ1-6 NA TRBD1 TRBV23-1 TGCGCCAGCAGTCAATTCTCCCGGCGGCCGGGACAGGGTTTTTCACCCCTCCACTTT CASSQFSRRPGQGFSPLHF